A selection of T cell receptor beta chains follows, all from one sample in a study of CD8 T cells in ankylosing spondylitis. TCRdb reprocessed the 5' RACE reads via MiXCR and lists one record per CDR3 protein. The profile shows about 260,000 distinct CDR3 sequences, 20% of them singletons. The source material was blood, either unsorted or a sorted T cell fraction (not recorded which). The receptor source for this set is a male donor with ankylosing spondylitis or in good health (not recorded which). CDR3s include the opening cysteine and the closing phenylalanine or tryptophan. Each record gives: CDR3 length, clone size, D gene, J gene, V gene, CDR3 protein, CDR3 DNA. D genes are given only for firm matches. Clone size is shown for a subset of rows, as once, few, many or a class of expanded clone.

12,few,NA,TRBJ2-1,TRBV20-1,CSARKGDNEQFF,TGCAGTGCTAGAAAGGGAGACAATGAGCAGTTCTTC
14,NA,NA,TRBJ2-2,TRBV9,CASSALASTGELFF,TGTGCCAGCAGCGCACTCGCTTCCACCGGGGAGCTGTTTTTT
15,few,NA,TRBJ1-4,TRBV12-3/TRBV12-4,CASSFQSATNEKLFF,TGTGCCAGCAGTTTCCAGAGTGCAACTAATGAAAAACTGTTTTTT
16,NA,NA,TRBJ1-1,TRBV12-3/TRBV12-4,CASSPGPIGMNTEAFF,TGTGCCAGCAGTCCTGGACCCATTGGCATGAACACTGAAGCTTTCTTT
14,NA,NA,TRBJ2-3,TRBV28,CASSSPASADTQYF,TGTGCCAGCAGTTCGCCAGCTAGCGCGGATACGCAGTATTTT
15,NA,TRBD1,TRBJ2-1,TRBV7-2,CASSSGTVAYNEQFF,TGTGCCAGCAGCTCCGGGACAGTCGCATACAATGAGCAGTTCTTC
14,once,NA,TRBJ2-5,TRBV5-1,CASSIGGGEETQYF,TGCGCCAGCAGTATCGGCGGGGGCGAAGAGACCCAGTACTTC
11,many,NA,TRBJ2-1,TRBV12-3/TRBV12-4,CASSFSHEQFF,TGTGCCAGCAGTTTTTCCCATGAGCAGTTCTTC
15,NA,TRBD1,TRBJ1-6,TRBV28,CASSTMTGKGSPLHF,TGTGCCAGCAGTACCATGACAGGGAAAGGTTCACCCCTCCACTTT
14,NA,NA,TRBJ1-2,TRBV28,CASSLTGLGAGYTF,TGTGCCAGCAGTTTAACGGGGCTGGGAGCTGGCTACACCTTC
16,few,TRBD2,TRBJ2-3,TRBV20-1,CSAREGLAGGRDTQYF,TGCAGTGCTAGAGAGGGACTAGCGGGAGGGAGAGATACGCAGTATTTT
17,once,TRBD2,TRBJ2-1,TRBV20-1,CSARLPGLAGSYNEQFF,TGCAGTGCTAGACTTCCGGGACTAGCGGGATCCTACAATGAGCAGTTCTTC
12,NA,NA,TRBJ2-1,TRBV5-5,CASSSWNNEQFF,TGTGCCAGCAGCTCCTGGAACAATGAGCAGTTCTTC
18,NA,TRBD2,TRBJ2-3,TRBV27,CASSPGTSALKGVDTQYF,TGTGCCAGCAGTCCCGGGACTAGCGCACTAAAAGGGGTAGATACGCAGTATTTT
14,NA,NA,TRBJ1-6,TRBV6-2/TRBV6-3,CASSYRRVVSPLHF,TGTGCCAGCAGTTACCGGAGGGTGGTTTCACCCCTCCACTTT
17,NA,NA,TRBJ2-1,TRBV6-5,CASSYSSGLSSYNEQFF,TGTGCCAGCAGTTACTCCTCCGGGCTCAGCTCCTACAATGAGCAGTTCTTC
16,NA,TRBD2,TRBJ2-3,TRBV7-6,CASSLGVAGGTDTQYF,TGTGCCAGCAGCTTAGGAGTAGCGGGGGGAACAGATACGCAGTATTTT
14,NA,NA,TRBJ1-4,TRBV12-3/TRBV12-4,CASSLEAGGEKLFF,TGTGCCAGCAGTTTAGAAGCAGGTGGTGAAAAACTGTTTTTT
15,NA,TRBD2,TRBJ2-1,TRBV5-1,CASSLGGTSYNEQFF,TGCGCCAGCAGCTTGGGAGGGACTAGCTACAATGAGCAGTTCTTC
14,few,NA,TRBJ1-2,TRBV20-1,CSVPPGGRGYGYTF,TGCAGTGTTCCGCCGGGGGGCCGGGGCTATGGCTACACCTTC
16,few,TRBD1,TRBJ1-5,TRBV6-5,CASSYSWTGSDQPQHF,TGTGCCAGCAGTTACTCTTGGACAGGGTCGGATCAGCCCCAGCATTTT
13,NA,NA,TRBJ2-6,TRBV20-1,CSAKVSGANVLTF,TGCAGTGCTAAGGTCTCTGGGGCCAACGTCCTGACTTTC
14,many,NA,TRBJ2-3,TRBV19,CATRRTASTDTQYF,TGTGCCACCCGACGAACGGCTAGCACAGATACGCAGTATTTT
14,many,TRBD1,TRBJ1-1,TRBV5-1,CASSLDRGGTEAFF,TGCGCCAGCAGCTTGGACAGGGGTGGTACTGAAGCTTTCTTT
15,NA,NA,TRBJ2-2,TRBV12-3/TRBV12-4,CASSFLVEGTGELFF,TGTGCCAGCAGTTTTCTGGTAGAGGGCACCGGGGAGCTGTTTTTT
16,many,TRBD1,TRBJ1-4,TRBV24-1,CATRVPGQATNEKLFF,TGTGCCACCAGAGTCCCGGGACAGGCAACTAATGAAAAACTGTTTTTT
14,few,NA,TRBJ1-4,TRBV5-1,CASSGQGLNEKLFF,TGCGCCAGCAGCGGACAAGGACTCAATGAAAAACTGTTTTTT
15,NA,NA,TRBJ2-1,TRBV3-1,CASSQALTTYNEQFF,TGTGCCAGCAGCCAGGCGTTAACCACCTACAATGAGCAGTTCTTC
17,NA,TRBD1,TRBJ2-3,TRBV6-1,CASSLRDSRYGTDTQYF,TGTGCCAGCAGTCTCCGGGACAGTCGATATGGCACAGATACGCAGTATTTT
17,NA,TRBD1,TRBJ2-2,TRBV7-2,CASSSAPGQGYTAELFF,TGTGCCAGCAGCTCTGCTCCGGGACAGGGGTACACCGCGGAGCTGTTTTTT
14,NA,NA,TRBJ2-1,TRBV4-2,CASSPQTSGGEQFF,TGTGCCAGCAGCCCCCAGACTTCAGGTGGTGAGCAGTTCTTC
15,once,NA,TRBJ2-6,TRBV5-1,CASSPGGFGANVLTF,TGCGCCAGCAGCCCTGGGGGGTTTGGGGCCAACGTCCTGACTTTC
12,few,NA,TRBJ1-1,TRBV5-6,CASSSLDTEAFF,TGTGCCAGCAGCTCTCTAGACACTGAAGCTTTCTTT
16,few,TRBD2,TRBJ2-1,TRBV28,CASSSTGGSSYNEQFF,TGTGCCAGCAGCTCAACGGGGGGGAGCTCCTACAATGAGCAGTTCTTC
12,NA,TRBD1,TRBJ2-1,TRBV11-2,CASSLPGGEQFF,TGTGCCAGCAGCTTACCAGGGGGTGAGCAGTTCTTC
14,few,TRBD1,TRBJ1-6,TRBV27,CASSLQGEWSPLHF,TGTGCCAGCAGTTTACAGGGGGAGTGGTCACCCCTCCACTTT
14,many,NA,TRBJ1-1,TRBV20-1,CSARSWQGFTEAFF,TGCAGTGCTAGAAGTTGGCAGGGATTCACTGAAGCTTTCTTT
15,NA,TRBD1,TRBJ1-2,TRBV23-1,CASSQRTGANYGYTF,TGCGCCAGCAGTCAACGGACAGGAGCTAACTATGGCTACACCTTC
15,NA,NA,TRBJ1-4,TRBV20-1,CSARPDPWINEKLFF,TGCAGTGCTCGCCCTGACCCTTGGATTAATGAAAAACTGTTTTTT
13,many,NA,TRBJ2-3,TRBV5-1,CASSLGNIDTQYF,TGCGCCAGCAGCTTGGGGAACATCGATACGCAGTATTTT
20,NA,NA,TRBJ1-5,TRBV12-3/TRBV12-4,CASSLRGAGPLDSRNQPQHF,TGTGCCAGCAGCCTGAGAGGCGCAGGTCCCCTGGACAGCCGTAATCAGCCCCAGCATTTT
15,once,TRBD1,TRBJ1-5,TRBV6-1,CASSPGTGWDQPQHF,TGTGCCAGCAGTCCCGGGACAGGGTGGGATCAGCCCCAGCATTTT
14,NA,NA,TRBJ1-1,TRBV6-2/TRBV6-3,CASRQQGRGTEAFF,TGTGCCAGCAGACAACAGGGTAGGGGCACTGAAGCTTTCTTT